These 6 T cell receptor beta chains were all obtained from the same sample, sequenced in a study of cytomegalovirus exposure and HLA in healthy donors. Data came from immunoSEQ multiplex PCR; TCRdb stores just in-frame clones and leaves some out. The sample includes approximately 98,000 clones, more than 90% of them seen just once. Sequencing input: PBMCs. These receptors all stem from a woman aged 18-35 years in good health and CMV-seronegative.

The V call is TRBV9, the J call TRBJ2-3; 9 bases map to TRBD2. The V gene's germline CDR1 is SGDLS and CDR2 YYNGEE. The length of the CDR3 is 15 residues. The junction had 3 bases not matched to a gene; V was cut back by 0 bases and J by 4 bases. CDR3 DNA sequence: TGTGCCAGCAGCGTAGGGCGGGGGGGCCCAGATACGCAGTATTTT. Amino acid sequence: CASSVGRGGPDTQYF.

The chain uses TRBV19 and TRBJ2-1; TRBD2 is a possible D gene (7 bases). This CDR3 has 16 residues. Germline assignment: CDR1 LNHDA and CDR2 SQIVND (reference sequence). Trimming took 2 bases from V and 3 from J, leaving 14 bases between them. The DNA for the CDR3 is TGTGCCAGTAGTATAAGGACGGGGGGCCTCTACAATGAGCAGTTCTTC. Amino acids: CASSIRTGGLYNEQFF. Looking up the rest from reference TRBV19 and TRBJ2-1 gives the full variable domain: DGGITQSPKYLFRKEGQNVTLSCEQNLNHDAMYWYRQDPGQGLRLIYYSQIVNDFQKGDIAEGYSVSREKKESFPLTVTSAQKNPTAFYLCASSIRTGGLYNEQFFGPGTRLTVL.

This clone appeared once. The rearrangement joins TRBV5-1 to TRBJ2-1, with D possibly TRBD1 on 5 matching bases. The length of the CDR3 is 14 residues. The germline V gene has CDR1 SGHRS and CDR2 YFSETQ. Trimming pared 3 bases from V and 5 bases from J, leaving 12 bases between. The CDR3 sequence: CASSYQVGDNEQFF. The DNA of the CDR3 is TGCGCCAGCAGCTACCAGGTAGGGGACAATGAGCAGTTCTTC.

The chain uses TRBV6-5 and TRBJ1-1; 7 nucleotides agree with TRBD1. Trimming cost V 4 bases and J 4 bases; bases outside gene matches: 12. Germline V gene sequence: CDR1 MNHEY, CDR2 SVGAGI. The CDR3 loop spans 16 amino acids. CDR3 coding DNA: TGTGCCAGCAGTTCCGGGACAGAAATTATCCCCACTGAAGCTTTCTTT. The encoded protein is CASSSGTEIIPTEAFF.

This chain connects TRBV5-4 to TRBJ2-5; perhaps TRBD2 as D (6 bases). The V and J ends lost 4 bases and 5 bases respectively, with 21 bases between them. Germline values: CDR1 SGHNT, CDR2 YYREEE (reference sequence). There are 16 residues in the CDR3. This chain's CDR3 is CASSALTTRGGETQYF. For the CDR3, the DNA is TGTGCCAGCAGCGCGTTAACGACGCGGGGTGGGGAGACCCAGTACTTC.

The V call is TRBV7-2, the J call TRBJ2-1; tentative D call: TRBD1 (5 bases). CDR3 length: 15 amino acids. V lost 4 bases to trimming and J lost 4 bases, with 14 bases between them. Germline values: CDR1 SGHTA, CDR2 FQGNSA. Here the CDR3 reads CASSSQGIIYNEQFF. CDR3 nucleotides: TGTGCCAGCAGCTCCCAGGGAATAATATACAATGAGCAGTTCTTC.